Presented here are 3 T cell receptor beta chains from one specimen sequenced in a study of blood T cell repertoires in COVID-19. Sequencing used immunoSEQ multiplex PCR; TCRdb keeps in-frame clones, though not all of them. The sample records 250,000 to 300,000 clones, around 90% being singletons. The material sequenced was peripheral blood. All receptors come from a woman aged 40 to 49 who had recovered from COVID-19.

The V gene is TRBV19, the J gene TRBJ2-2; TRBD1 might be the D (5 bases). CDR1 is LNHDA and CDR2 is SQIVND in the germline V gene (reference sequence). The germline V and J ends were trimmed by 5 bases and 4 bases, with 11 bases remaining between them. The CDR3 consists of 14 residues. The CDR3 protein is CASSSQGRTGELFF. For the CDR3, the DNA is TGTGCCAGTAGTTCCCAGGGTCGCACCGGGGAGCTGTTTTTT.

This sequence joins TRBV7-2 and TRBJ2-3, with 8 bases fitting TRBD2. Germline loops: CDR1 SGHTA, CDR2 FQGNSA. V shed 5 bases, J shed 4 bases, and the junction held 14 bases outside the gene matches. The length of the CDR3 is 17 residues. The CDR3 sequence: CASSPPPKREWSDTQYF. The CDR3 bases are TGTGCCAGCAGCCCCCCCCCAAAGCGGGAGTGGTCAGATACGCAGTATTTT.

The chain couples TRBV2 to TRBJ2-3; TRBD2 matches at 10 bases. The CDR3 length is 17 residues. The trim removed 0 bases at V and 4 bases at J, leaving 7 bases unmatched. From germline, CDR1 is SNHLY and CDR2 FYNNEI. CDR3: CASSEASGTSVSDTQYF. CDR3 DNA: TGTGCCAGCAGTGAAGCCAGCGGGACTAGCGTGTCAGATACGCAGTATTTT.